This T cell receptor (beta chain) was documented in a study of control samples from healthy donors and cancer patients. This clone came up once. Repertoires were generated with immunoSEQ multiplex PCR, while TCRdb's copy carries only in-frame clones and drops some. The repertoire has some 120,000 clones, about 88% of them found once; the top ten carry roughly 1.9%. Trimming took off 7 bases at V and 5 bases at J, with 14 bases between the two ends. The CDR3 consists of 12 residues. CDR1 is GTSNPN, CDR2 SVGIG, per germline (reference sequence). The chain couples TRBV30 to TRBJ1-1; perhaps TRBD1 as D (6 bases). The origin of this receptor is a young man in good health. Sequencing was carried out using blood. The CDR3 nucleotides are TGTGCCTTTTACAGGGTGGGGACTGAAGCTTTCTTT. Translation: CAFYRVGTEAFF. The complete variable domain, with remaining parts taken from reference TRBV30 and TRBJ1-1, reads SQTIHQWPATLVQPVGSPLSLECTVEGTSNPNLYWYRQAAGRGLQLLFYSVGIGQISSEVPQNLSASRPQDRQFILSSKKLLLSDSGFYLCAFYRVGTEAFFGQGTRLTVV.